This T cell receptor (beta chain) was sequenced during a study of blood T cell repertoires in COVID-19. Only one count was recorded for this clone. CDR3 length equals 14 residues. CDR1 is MDHEN and CDR2 is SYDVKM in the germline V gene. Trimming took 0 bases from V and 10 from J, leaving 13 bases between them. The assay was immunoSEQ multiplex PCR, and TCRdb's table has in-frame clones only and misses some. Among under 100,000 clones listed, about 87% were seen once. The TCR was taken from a man in his fifties with active COVID-19. Sequenced material: peripheral blood. The rearrangement joins TRBV28 to TRBJ2-1; D is possibly TRBD1 (5 bases). Here the CDR3 reads CASSLWATVGEQFF. The CDR3, as DNA: TGTGCCAGCAGTTTATGGGCGACAGTAGGCGAGCAGTTCTTC. Full variable domain (missing parts from reference TRBV28 and TRBJ2-1): DVKVTQSSRYLVKRTGEKVFLECVQDMDHENMFWYRQDPGLGLRLIYFSYDVKMKEKGDIPEGYSVSREKKERFSLILESASTNQTSMYLCASSLWATVGEQFFGPGTRLTVL.